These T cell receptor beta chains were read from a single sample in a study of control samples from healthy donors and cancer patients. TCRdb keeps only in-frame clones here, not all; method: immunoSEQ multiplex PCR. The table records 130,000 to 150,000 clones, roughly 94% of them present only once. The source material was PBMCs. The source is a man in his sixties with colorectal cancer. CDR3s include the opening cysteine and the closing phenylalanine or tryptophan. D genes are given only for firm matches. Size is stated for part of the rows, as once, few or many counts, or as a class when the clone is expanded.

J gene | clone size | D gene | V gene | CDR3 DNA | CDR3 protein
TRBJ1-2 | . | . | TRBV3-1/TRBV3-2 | TGTGCCAGCAGCTCGGGGGGCTGGGGGAAAACTAACTATGGCTACACCTTC | CASSSGGWGKTNYGYTF
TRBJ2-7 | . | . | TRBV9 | TGTGCCAGCAGCCAAAATACAGGGGAGCAGTACTTC | CASSQNTGEQYF
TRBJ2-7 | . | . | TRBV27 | TGTGCCAGCAGTTTATCGACGCCCAGGGTCTACGAGCAGTACTTC | CASSLSTPRVYEQYF
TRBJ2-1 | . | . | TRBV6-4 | TGTGCCAGCAGTGACTCAGGGGTCGGAGGGGGCAATGAGCAGTTCTTC | CASSDSGVGGGNEQFF
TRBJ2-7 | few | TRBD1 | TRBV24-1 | TGTGCCACCAGTGCTGGACAGGGGGCGGGCGAGCAGTACTTC | CATSAGQGAGEQYF
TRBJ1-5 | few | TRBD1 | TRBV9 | TGTGCCAGCAGCCCAGGGACAGGGAAAGGACAGCCCCAGCATTTT | CASSPGTGKGQPQHF
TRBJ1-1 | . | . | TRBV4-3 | TGCGCCAGCAGCCAAGACAACAGGGAGGGGACTGAAGCTTTCTTT | CASSQDNREGTEAFF
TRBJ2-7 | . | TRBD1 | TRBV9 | TGTGCCAGCAGCGTAGACGGGACAGGCTGGACCGAGCAGTACTTC | CASSVDGTGWTEQYF
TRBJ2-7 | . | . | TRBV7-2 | TGTGCCAGCAGCTTCTCGACTAACGATTACGAGCAGTACTTC | CASSFSTNDYEQYF
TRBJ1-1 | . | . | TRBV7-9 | TGTGCCAGCAGCTTAGCGCTGGGCAGAAACACTGAAGCTTTCTTT | CASSLALGRNTEAFF
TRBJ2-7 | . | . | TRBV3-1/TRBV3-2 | TGTGCCAGCAGCCAAGATTCCAACTACGAGCAGTACTTC | CASSQDSNYEQYF
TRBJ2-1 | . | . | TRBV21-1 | TGTGCCAGCAGCAAAGGTGGCCTAAGAAATGAGCAGTTCTTC | CASSKGGLRNEQFF
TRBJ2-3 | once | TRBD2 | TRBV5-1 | TGCGCCAGCAGCCGGGAGGGCACAGATACGCAGTATTTT | CASSREGTDTQYF
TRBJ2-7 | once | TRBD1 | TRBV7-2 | TGTGCCAGCAGCTCAGACAGGGGTTCCTACGAGCAGTACTTC | CASSSDRGSYEQYF
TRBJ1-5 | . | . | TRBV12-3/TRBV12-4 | TGTGCCAGCAGTTTCTCTGGGAATCAGCCCCAGCATTTT | CASSFSGNQPQHF
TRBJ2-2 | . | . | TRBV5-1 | TGCGCCAGCAGGGGGGGATCGGACACCGGGGAGCTGTTTTTT | CASRGGSDTGELFF
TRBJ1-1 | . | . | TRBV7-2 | TGTGCCAGCAGCTTAGAACCGAGCACTGAAGCTTTCTTT | CASSLEPSTEAFF
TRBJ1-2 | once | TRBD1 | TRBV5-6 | TGTGCCAGCAGCGTCAGGGGGCGCTTCTATGGCTACACCTTC | CASSVRGRFYGYTF
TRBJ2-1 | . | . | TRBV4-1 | TGCGCCAGCAGCCAAATCATCTACAATGAGCAGTTCTTC | CASSQIIYNEQFF